These T cell receptor beta chains were read from a single sample in a study of beta chain features in type 1 diabetes. TCRdb's table, derived via immunoSEQ multiplex PCR, lists solely in-frame clones and lacks some. Of 450,000 to 550,000 clones listed, about 32% are singletons. Material: naive CD4+ T cells from blood. These receptors all come from a man aged 18-30 years in good health. The CDR3 runs from the conserved cysteine through the conserved F or W. The D gene is left open where the match is weak. Not all rows give a size; the values are once, few, many and, for expanded clones, a class.

D: -
size: few
length: 14
V: TRBV5-4
J: TRBJ2-1
CDR3: CASTVGPSYNEQFF
DNA: TGTGCCAGCACCGTGGGACCTTCCTACAATGAGCAGTTCTTC

D: -
size: -
length: 10
V: TRBV20-1
J: TRBJ2-5
CDR3: CSAVQETQYF
DNA: TGCAGTGCTGTTCAAGAGACCCAGTACTTC

D: -
size: few
length: 12
V: TRBV5-1
J: TRBJ2-1
CDR3: CASSLIYNEQFF
DNA: TGCGCCAGCAGCTTGATTTACAATGAGCAGTTCTTC

D: TRBD2
size: once
length: 15
V: TRBV7-9
J: TRBJ2-1
CDR3: CASSLGTSGYNEQFF
DNA: TGTGCCAGCAGCTTAGGGACTAGCGGCTACAATGAGCAGTTCTTC

D: -
size: -
length: 14
V: TRBV9
J: TRBJ2-2
CDR3: CASSPLRNTGELFF
DNA: TGTGCCAGCAGCCCCCTGAGGAACACCGGGGAGCTGTTTTTT

D: TRBD2
size: -
length: 18
V: TRBV10-1
J: TRBJ2-1
CDR3: CASSAGTSGAPPGNEQFF
DNA: TGCGCCAGCAGTGCAGGGACTAGCGGAGCCCCTCCGGGGAATGAGCAGTTCTTC

D: -
size: few
length: 15
V: TRBV28
J: TRBJ1-3
CDR3: CASSPRSGTGNTIYF
DNA: TGTGCCAGCAGTCCCAGGTCAGGGACTGGAAACACCATATATTTT

D: TRBD2
size: -
length: 17
V: TRBV9
J: TRBJ2-1
CDR3: CASSVRSGRAGDNEQFF
DNA: TGTGCCAGCAGCGTAAGGTCCGGGAGGGCCGGTGACAATGAGCAGTTCTTC

D: -
size: -
length: 14
V: TRBV18
J: TRBJ2-4
CDR3: CASSPSGEGNIQYF
DNA: TGTGCCAGCTCACCATCAGGGGAGGGAAACATTCAGTACTTC

D: -
size: few
length: 15
V: TRBV29-1
J: TRBJ2-1
CDR3: CSVEDRASSYNEQFF
DNA: TGCAGCGTTGAAGATAGGGCCAGCTCCTACAATGAGCAGTTCTTC

D: TRBD1
size: -
length: 15
V: TRBV27
J: TRBJ1-1
CDR3: CASRDTGGWNTEAFF
DNA: TGTGCCAGCAGGGATACAGGGGGCTGGAACACTGAAGCTTTCTTT

D: -
size: -
length: 15
V: TRBV19
J: TRBJ2-1
CDR3: CAIRDPLKFYNEQFF
DNA: TGTGCCATTCGGGACCCCCTCAAGTTCTACAATGAGCAGTTCTTC

D: -
size: -
length: 17
V: TRBV15
J: TRBJ2-7
CDR3: CATSREKLTLGDDEQYF
DNA: TGTGCCACCAGCAGAGAGAAGCTTACCCTAGGGGACGACGAGCAGTACTTC

D: -
size: few
length: 13
V: TRBV13
J: TRBJ2-7
CDR3: CASSKGPNYEQYF
DNA: TGTGCCAGCAGCAAGGGTCCGAACTACGAGCAGTACTTC

D: -
size: -
length: 17
V: TRBV15
J: TRBJ2-6
CDR3: CATSSLTGQFGANVLTF
DNA: TGTGCCACCAGCAGCCTTACAGGACAGTTTGGGGCCAACGTCCTGACTTTC

D: -
size: few
length: 16
V: TRBV9
J: TRBJ2-1
CDR3: CASSASVTGAHNEQFF
DNA: TGTGCCAGCAGCGCGAGTGTGACGGGTGCGCACAATGAGCAGTTCTTC

D: -
size: -
length: 15
V: TRBV7-2
J: TRBJ1-1
CDR3: CASSLAGGSRTEAFF
DNA: TGTGCCAGCAGCTTAGCCGGGGGCAGCCGGACTGAAGCTTTCTTT

D: TRBD1
size: many
length: 15
V: TRBV29-1
J: TRBJ1-5
CDR3: CSVLSGQGENQPQHF
DNA: TGCAGCGTTCTTAGCGGACAGGGAGAAAATCAGCCCCAGCATTTT

D: -
size: -
length: 12
V: TRBV7-2
J: TRBJ2-3
CDR3: CASSLSGDTQYF
DNA: TGTGCCAGCAGCTTGTCGGGGGATACGCAGTATTTT